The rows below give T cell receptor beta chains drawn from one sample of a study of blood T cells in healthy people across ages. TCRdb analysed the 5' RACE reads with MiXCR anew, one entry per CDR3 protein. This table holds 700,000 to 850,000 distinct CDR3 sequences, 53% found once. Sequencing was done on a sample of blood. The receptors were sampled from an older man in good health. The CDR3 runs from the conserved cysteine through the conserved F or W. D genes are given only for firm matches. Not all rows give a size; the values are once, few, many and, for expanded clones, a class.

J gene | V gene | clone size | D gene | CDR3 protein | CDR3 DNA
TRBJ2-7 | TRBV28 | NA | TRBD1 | CASSPWGQGASYEQYF | TGTGCCAGCAGCCCCTGGGGTCAGGGGGCCTCCTACGAGCAGTACTTC
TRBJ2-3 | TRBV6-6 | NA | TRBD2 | CASVQPGTSEHTQYF | TGTGCCAGCGTTCAGCCCGGGACTAGCGAACATACGCAGTATTTT
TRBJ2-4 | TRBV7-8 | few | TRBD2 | CASSLGLAGSRGNIQYF | TGTGCCAGCAGCTTAGGACTAGCGGGGAGTAGGGGAAACATTCAGTACTTC
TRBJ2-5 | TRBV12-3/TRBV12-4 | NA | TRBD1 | CASRKTGRETQYF | TGTGCCAGCAGGAAGACAGGGAGAGAGACCCAGTACTTC
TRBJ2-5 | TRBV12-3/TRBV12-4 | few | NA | CASSWGTELEPGLEETQYF | TGTGCCAGCAGTTGGGGGACCGAGCTTGAACCGGGACTCGAAGAGACCCAGTACTTC
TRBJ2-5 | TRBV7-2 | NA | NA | CASSYLQGETQYF | TGTGCCAGCAGCTATTTGCAGGGGGAGACCCAGTACTTC
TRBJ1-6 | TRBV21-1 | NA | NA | CASSKEEAETYYNSPLHF | TGTGCCAGCAGCAAAGAGGAGGCAGAAACATACTATAATTCACCCCTCCACTTT
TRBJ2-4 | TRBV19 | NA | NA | CASSAQGTKNIQYF | TGTGCCAGCTCCGCCCAGGGGACCAAAAACATTCAGTACTTC
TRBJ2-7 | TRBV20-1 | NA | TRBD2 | CSATSGRADEQYF | TGCAGTGCTACCAGCGGGAGGGCCGACGAGCAGTACTTC
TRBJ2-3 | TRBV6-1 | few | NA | CATRSWGSPDTQYF | TGTGCCACCCGAAGCTGGGGCTCCCCAGATACGCAGTATTTT
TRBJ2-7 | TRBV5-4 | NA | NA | CASSSPRAGEQYF | TGTGCCAGCAGCTCCCCTAGGGCGGGGGAGCAGTACTTC
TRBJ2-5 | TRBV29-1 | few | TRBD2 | CSVGGLAGGIMRETQYF | TGCAGCGTTGGGGGGCTAGCGGGAGGAATAATGCGGGAGACCCAGTACTTC
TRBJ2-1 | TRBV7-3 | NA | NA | CASSLRTGSSGANEQFF | TGTGCCAGCAGCTTAAGGACAGGATCGTCGGGGGCCAATGAGCAGTTCTTC